The 27 T cell receptor beta chains below come from one sample, sequenced in a study of blood T cell repertoires in COVID-19. Here immunoSEQ multiplex PCR was the method, and the copy in TCRdb shows in-frame clones only, minus some. The data show roughly 41,000 clones, 85% to 90% seen once. The source material was peripheral blood. All receptors come from a human donor in a cohort sampled during active COVID-19.

The chain joins TRBV3-1 (or the pseudogene TRBV3-2) to TRBJ2-3; TRBD2 might be the D (5 bases). The germline V gene encodes CDR1 LGHDT and CDR2 YNNKEL (reference sequence). V was pared by 4 bases and J by 6 bases, with 8 bases between. This CDR3 is built from 12 residues. The CDR3 DNA reads as TGTGCCAGCAGCCTACTAGGGGATACGCAGTATTTT. It is translated as CASSLLGDTQYF.

The chain is built from TRBV14 and TRBJ1-3, with D perhaps TRBD1 (6 bases). Germline-derived CDR1 and CDR2 are SGHDN and FVKESK. The CDR3 runs 17 residues. The V end lost 0 bases, the J end lost 0 bases, and 12 bases lay between the germline ends. Here the CDR3 DNA reads TGTGCCAGCAGCCAAGAGAGGGGGGGCCTCTCTGGAAACACCATATATTTT. Its translation: CASSQERGGLSGNTIYF.

This chain links TRBV27 with TRBJ1-2; tentatively, D is TRBD1 (6 bases). Germline loops: CDR1 MNHEY, CDR2 SMNVEV (reference sequence). The CDR3 is 14 amino acids. Trimming removed 4 bases from V and 8 bases from J, with 17 bases in between. Here the CDR3 DNA reads TGTGCCAGCAGTTCCACTACAGGGTATCTGGGCTACACCTTC. Its translation: CASSSTTGYLGYTF.

The rearrangement uses TRBV5-6 and TRBJ2-7, with 10 bases that match TRBD1. V was pared by 4 bases and J by 4 bases, with 11 bases of the junction left unmatched. Germline values: CDR1 SGHDT, CDR2 YYEEEE. The length of the CDR3 is 16 residues. The CDR3 DNA reads TGTGCCAGCAGCGTATTTGACAGGGGGCGATCGTACGAGCAGTACTTC. It encodes CASSVFDRGRSYEQYF.

This clone has just one count. The rearrangement uses TRBV28 and TRBJ2-2; TRBD1 matches at 12 bases. The CDR3 is made up of 15 amino acids. V was pared by 11 bases and J by 6 bases, with 10 bases of the junction left unmatched. Per germline, CDR1 MDHEN and CDR2 SYDVKM. The CDR3 coding sequence is TGTGCCTGCTACCAGGGACAGGGGGCGGCCGGGGAGCTGTTTTTT. It yields the protein CACYQGQGAAGELFF.

The chain couples TRBV4-1 to TRBJ1-1, with TRBD1 as a possible D gene (5 bases). The CDR3 is 15 residues long. The V and J ends lost 5 bases and 1 base respectively, with 14 bases between them. Germline lookup yields CDR1 MGHRA and CDR2 YSYEKL. The CDR3 sequence is CASSFFGGGNTEAFF. CDR3 DNA: TGCGCCAGCAGCTTCTTTGGGGGGGGGAACACTGAAGCTTTCTTT.

This chain joins TRBV25-1 and TRBJ2-5; TRBD2 matches at 10 bases. Germline lookup yields CDR1 MGHDK and CDR2 SYGVNS. The CDR3 spans 15 residues. With 4 bases clipped from V and 6 bases from J, the junction kept 8 bases outside the gene matches. The CDR3, as DNA: TGTGCCAGCAGTGGGGACCTAGCGGGAGTCCAGACCCAGTACTTC. As protein: CASSGDLAGVQTQYF.

This clone was detected only a few times. The chain joins TRBV6-1 to TRBJ2-3; 10 positions match TRBD2. The germline V gene encodes CDR1 MNHNS and CDR2 SASEGT. The ends lost 2 bases at V and 6 bases at J; junction bases unmatched: 5. The CDR3 sequence is 15 residues long. In nucleotides, the CDR3 is TGTGCCAGCAGTGAACTAGCGGGAGACAAGGATACGCAGTATTTT. Its translation is CASSELAGDKDTQYF.

V is TRBV5-1 and J is TRBJ1-2, with D tentatively TRBD1 (5 bases). The V gene lost 4 bases and the J gene lost 7 bases, with 23 bases spanning the gap. The CDR3 loop spans 16 amino acids. Germline V gene sequence: CDR1 SGHRS, CDR2 YFSETQ. As DNA, the CDR3 is TGCGCCAGCAGCCCAAGGAGTGGGGACTCACCCCCTGGCTACACCTTC. Protein sequence: CASSPRSGDSPPGYTF. Full variable domain (outside the CDR3, taken from reference TRBV5-1 and TRBJ1-2): KAGVTQTPRYLIKTRGQQVTLSCSPISGHRSVSWYQQTPGQGLQFLFEYFSETQRNKGNFPGRFSGRQFSNSRSEMNVSTLELGDSALYLCASSPRSGDSPPGYTFGSGTRLTVV.

The CDR3 reads CASSPRLAGGLDEQYF. In DNA, the CDR3 is TGTGCCAGCAGCCCCCGACTAGCGGGAGGGCTAGACGAGCAGTACTTC. The rearrangement uses TRBV9 and TRBJ2-7; TRBD2 matches 14 bases. CDR1 is SGDLS, CDR2 YYNGEE, per germline. This CDR3 has 16 residues. V lost 4 bases, J lost 5 bases, and 8 bases stayed unmatched.

The rearrangement uses TRBV3-1 (or the pseudogene TRBV3-2) and TRBJ1-5; tentatively, D is TRBD1 (6 bases). The CDR3 loop spans 15 amino acids. Trimming removed 1 base from V and 9 bases from J, with 16 bases in between. Germline-derived CDR1 and CDR2 are LGHDT and YNNKEL (reference sequence). CDR3 DNA: TGTGCCAGCAGCCAAGGAACGGCAAGGGGGAGGCCCCAGCATTTT. Encoded protein: CASSQGTARGRPQHF.

In this sample, this clone turned up once. The V and J genes are TRBV5-1 and TRBJ1-1; 8 bases align to TRBD1. The CDR3 has 15 residues. From germline, CDR1 is SGHRS and CDR2 YFSETQ. J lost 1 base, V lost 4 bases, and 6 bases had no gene match. The DNA of the CDR3 is TGCGCCAGCAGCGCTGGACAGGGATCGAACACTGAAGCTTTCTTT. Translating gives CASSAGQGSNTEAFF.

This chain uses TRBV27 with TRBJ2-6; D gene ambiguous. Germline assignment: CDR1 MNHEY and CDR2 SMNVEV (reference sequence). The CDR3 is 16 amino acids. V was clipped by 6 bases and J by 1 base, with 13 bases between them. The CDR3 reads CASSHLAGSGANVLTF. CDR3 DNA sequence: TGTGCCAGCAGCCACCTTGCAGGTTCTGGGGCCAACGTCCTGACTTTC.

J is TRBJ1-5 and V is TRBV27; possibly TRBD1 for D (6 bases). The ends were cut back, 5 bases at V and 2 bases at J, with 13 bases in the middle. CDR3 length equals 15 residues. In germline, CDR1 is MNHEY, CDR2 SMNVEV (reference sequence). This CDR3 reads CASSPAAGGNQPQHF. The CDR3 nucleotides are TGTGCCAGCAGTCCAGCGGCAGGGGGCAATCAGCCCCAGCATTTT.

The chain is built from TRBV10-3 and TRBJ2-7; 7 nucleotides agree with TRBD2. Germline CDR1 is ENHRY and CDR2 is SYGVKD. V lost 6 bases, J lost 4 bases, and 12 bases stayed unmatched. There are 15 residues in the CDR3. CDR3 DNA: TGTGCCATCAGCTCGATAGGCGGGAGCGATTACGAGCAGTACTTC. This codes for CAISSIGGSDYEQYF.

V is TRBV10-2 and J is TRBJ1-2, with TRBD1 as a possible D gene (5 bases). Germline V gene sequence: CDR1 WSHSY, CDR2 SAAADI. The V end was cut by 2 bases, the J end by 6 bases, with 10 bases between. This CDR3 has 13 amino acids. In DNA, the CDR3 is TGCGCCAGCAGTGAGCGTGGGGCAAATGGCTACACCTTC. It yields the protein CASSERGANGYTF.

The chain links TRBV2 to TRBJ1-5, with 9 positions matching TRBD1. CDR1 SNHLY and CDR2 FYNNEI come from the germline V gene. This CDR3 is built from 18 residues. V was pared by 6 bases and J by 0 bases, with 12 bases of the junction left unmatched. The CDR3 sequence: CASSVPKGQGVSNQPQHF. DNA for the CDR3: TGTGCCAGCAGCGTCCCGAAGGGACAGGGAGTTAGCAATCAGCCCCAGCATTTT.

The chain carries TRBV5-1 and TRBJ2-1; a weak D match, TRBD2 (5 bases). V was trimmed by 1 base and J by 6 bases, leaving 14 bases between them. The CDR3 has 15 amino acids. Germline CDR1 SGHRS, CDR2 YFSETQ. The CDR3 is CASSLRADSINEQFF. DNA of the CDR3: TGCGCCAGCAGCTTGCGGGCGGACTCGATCAATGAGCAGTTCTTC. Full variable domain (outside the CDR3, taken from reference TRBV5-1 and TRBJ2-1): KAGVTQTPRYLIKTRGQQVTLSCSPISGHRSVSWYQQTPGQGLQFLFEYFSETQRNKGNFPGRFSGRQFSNSRSEMNVSTLELGDSALYLCASSLRADSINEQFFGPGTRLTVL.

V usage is TRBV29-1 and J usage is TRBJ1-2; 9 nucleotides line up with TRBD1. CDR1 and CDR2 from the germline V gene are SQVTM and ANQGSEA. The CDR3 length is 13 residues. The ends lost 7 bases at V and 6 bases at J; junction bases unmatched: 9. CDR3 bases: TGCAGCGCCAGCCCGGGACAGGGAGATGGCTACACCTTC. Amino acids: CSASPGQGDGYTF.

This sequence joins TRBV5-6 and TRBJ2-7; 7 bases agree with TRBD1. Trimming cost V 4 bases and J 4 bases; bases outside gene matches: 17. This CDR3 is 17 amino acids long. Germline values: CDR1 SGHDT, CDR2 YYEEEE. The CDR3 coding sequence is TGTGCCAGCAGCGCCACCCTCCCGACAGGGAAACGGTACGAGCAGTACTTC. Translated: CASSATLPTGKRYEQYF.

V is TRBV24-1 and J is TRBJ2-1; 8 nucleotides agree with TRBD2. Germline loops: CDR1 KGHDR, CDR2 SFDVKD. The CDR3 runs to 18 residues. Germline trimming cut 1 base from V and 0 bases from J; bases unmatched to any gene: 7. CDR3 sequence reads: CATSDFRTSRPSYNEQFF. CDR3 nucleotides: TGTGCCACCAGTGATTTTAGGACTAGCAGACCCTCCTACAATGAGCAGTTCTTC.

The chain joins TRBV18 to TRBJ2-5, with 10 bases matching TRBD1. Per the germline V gene, CDR1 is KGHSH and CDR2 is LQKENI. The CDR3 has 15 amino acids. V was pared by 4 bases and J by 4 bases, with 6 bases of the junction left unmatched. Here the CDR3 DNA reads TGTGCCAGCTCACTCCGGGACAGGGGAGGAGAGACCCAGTACTTC. It specifies CASSLRDRGGETQYF. Filled out from reference TRBV18 and TRBJ2-5, the complete variable domain reads NAGVMQNPRHLVRRRGQEARLRCSPMKGHSHVYWYRQLPEEGLKFMVYLQKENIIDESGMPKERFSAEFPKEGPSILRIQQVVRGDSAAYFCASSLRDRGGETQYFGPGTRLLVL.

The chain carries TRBV30 and TRBJ2-7; 8 bases line up with TRBD1. CDR1 is GTSNPN and CDR2 is SVGIG in the germline V gene (reference sequence). The CDR3 consists of 14 residues. With 0 bases clipped from V and 2 bases from J, the junction kept 3 bases outside the gene matches. CDR3 amino acids: CAWSVGQGAYEQYF. The CDR3 DNA is TGTGCCTGGAGTGTAGGACAGGGTGCCTACGAGCAGTACTTC.

The genes are TRBV11-3 and TRBJ1-1, with TRBD1 matching 9 bases. The germline V gene encodes CDR1 SGHNT and CDR2 YENEEA. The CDR3 has 14 amino acids. Trimming took 10 bases from V and 3 from J; bases not matched to a gene: 9. The CDR3 coding sequence is TGTGCCATCTACAGGGGGCTAAGGGACACTGAAGCTTTCTTT. This encodes CAIYRGLRDTEAFF. The variable domain in full, with the rest retrieved from reference TRBV11-3 and TRBJ1-1, is EAGVVQSPRYKIIEKKQPVAFWCNPISGHNTLYWYLQNLGQGPELLIRYENEEAVDDSQLPKDRFSAERLKGVDSTLKIQPAELGDSAVYLCAIYRGLRDTEAFFGQGTRLTVV.

This clone appeared a single time. The chain has TRBV29-1 and TRBJ1-1; the D gene is possibly TRBD1 (6 bases). Trimming stripped 7 bases from V and 1 base from J, with 10 bases between. The CDR3 is made up of 12 amino acids. Germline-derived CDR1 and CDR2 are SQVTM and ANQGSEA. The CDR3 protein is CSARGTNTEAFF. CDR3 in DNA: TGCAGCGCTAGGGGGACGAACACTGAAGCTTTCTTT.

The genes are TRBV30 and TRBJ1-5; 7 bases align to TRBD1. Germline CDR1 GTSNPN, CDR2 SVGIG (reference sequence). The CDR3 covers 14 residues. Trimming cost V 0 bases and J 7 bases; bases outside gene matches: 6. CDR3 sequence reads: CAWSVPGGRQPQHF. In nucleotides, the CDR3 is TGTGCCTGGAGTGTCCCAGGGGGTCGGCAGCCCCAGCATTTT.

The rearrangement links TRBV24-1 to TRBJ2-1; D might be TRBD2 (5 bases). The CDR3 spans 13 residues. The V end lost 4 bases, the J end lost 8 bases, and 11 bases lay between the germline ends. The germline gives CDR1 KGHDR, CDR2 SFDVKD. CDR3 sequence: CATSESSSDEQFF. For the CDR3, the DNA is TGTGCCACCAGTGAGTCTAGCAGCGATGAGCAGTTCTTC.